The 20 T cell receptor beta chains listed next were all sequenced from one sample in a study of a mutant IDH1 vaccine in newly diagnosed glioma. Profiling relied on immunoSEQ multiplex PCR, and the TCRdb table lists in-frame clones only, not all of them. The sample consists of 50,000 to 70,000 clones, around 84% of them appearing once. These receptors' antigens are unknown. Regarding time point: week 35, safety follow-up. Doses consisted of 300 ug of mutant IDH1 20-mer peptide each, paired with topical imiquimod. The sequences come from PBMCs, collected from a glioma patient whose treatment included an IDH1 peptide vaccine. The receptors stem from a man aged 25-45 years with glioma.

The chain carries TRBV7-6 and TRBJ1-6, with 9 bases lining up with TRBD1. Germline V CDR1 and CDR2: SGHVS, FNYEAQ. This CDR3 region has 16 residues. The junction had 9 bases not matched to a gene; V was cut back by 5 bases and J by 7 bases. CDR3 DNA sequence: TGTGCCAGCAGCCTGACCGGGACAGGGCTAAATTCACCCCTCCACTTT. Translation gives CASSLTGTGLNSPLHF.

V gene TRBV6-4 combines with J gene TRBJ2-3; TRBD1 agrees at 10 bases. Germline CDR1 is MRHNA and CDR2 is SNTAGT. CDR3 length: 15 amino acids. V trimming: 3 bases; J trimming: 1 base; junction bases outside the gene matches: 1. CDR3 region: CASSEGTGGTDTQYF. Written as DNA, the CDR3 is TGTGCCAGCAGTGAAGGGACAGGGGGCACAGATACGCAGTATTTT.

J is TRBJ2-5 and V is TRBV2; no clear D gene. The CDR3 is made up of 14 amino acids. Germline V gene sequence: CDR1 SNHLY, CDR2 FYNNEI. V lost 5 bases and J lost 5, with 15 bases in between. The CDR3 reads CASSQVTPLETQYF. DNA of the CDR3: TGTGCCAGCAGTCAAGTTACCCCTTTGGAGACCCAGTACTTC.

The chain combines TRBV19 with TRBJ2-1, with D unclear. The CDR3 has 13 amino acids. The ends were cut back, 3 bases at V and 8 bases at J, with 11 bases in the middle. Germline-derived CDR1 and CDR2 are LNHDA and SQIVND (reference sequence). The CDR3 bases are TGTGCCAGTAGTATCCTCTTTGGAGATGAGCAGTTCTTC. Protein product: CASSILFGDEQFF.

The chain employs TRBV6-4 and TRBJ1-2; the D gene is possibly TRBD1 (5 bases). This CDR3 has 14 amino acids. V lost 4 bases to trimming and J lost 2 bases, with 11 bases between them. Germline CDR1 reads MRHNA; CDR2 reads SNTAGT. The chain's CDR3 is CASSVTATNYGYTF. The CDR3 DNA is TGTGCCAGCAGTGTGACAGCGACAAACTATGGCTACACCTTC.

This sequence joins TRBV28 and TRBJ1-2, with D maybe TRBD1 (6 bases). Trimming pared 3 bases from V and 5 bases from J, leaving 16 bases between. The CDR3 is 15 residues long. Germline V gene sequence: CDR1 MDHEN, CDR2 SYDVKM. The CDR3: CASSFSSARGYGYTF. DNA of the CDR3: TGTGCCAGCAGTTTTTCCTCGGCCAGGGGTTATGGCTACACCTTC.

This chain connects TRBV6-1 to TRBJ2-7, with D perhaps matching TRBD2 (7 bases). Per germline, CDR1 MNHNS and CDR2 SASEGT. The CDR3 length is 15 residues. The ends were cut back, 5 bases at V and 7 bases at J, with 21 bases in the middle. CDR3 in DNA: TGTGCCAGCAGTCCGCGTGGACAGCGGGGATGGGAGCAGTACTTC. Its protein is CASSPRGQRGWEQYF.

The CDR3 DNA is TGTGCCATCAGTGAGTCTAAGGGGCCTTATAGCAATCAGCCCCAGCATTTT. Residues: CAISESKGPYSNQPQHF. The rearrangement links TRBV10-3 to TRBJ1-5; D is perhaps TRBD1 (5 bases). V gave up 0 bases and J gave up 0 bases, with 12 bases separating them. CDR3 length: 17 amino acids. Germline assignment: CDR1 ENHRY and CDR2 SYGVKD.

The V gene is TRBV10-3, the J gene TRBJ2-1; 7 bases are a match to TRBD1. Per the germline V gene, CDR1 is ENHRY and CDR2 is SYGVKD. The ends lost 3 bases at V and 6 bases at J; junction bases unmatched: 14. The CDR3 length is 17 residues. CDR3 in amino acids: CAISDISRTGAVNEQFF. For the CDR3, the DNA is TGTGCCATCAGTGATATCTCGAGGACAGGCGCCGTCAATGAGCAGTTCTTC.

The rearrangement links TRBV19 to TRBJ1-6; D is ambiguous. The CDR3 covers 13 residues. Germline assignment: CDR1 LNHDA and CDR2 SQIVND (reference sequence). Between the trimmed V and J ends, which lost 9 bases and 8 bases, there was a span of 14 bases. CDR3 region: CASREGIDSPLHF. CDR3 DNA: TGTGCCAGCCGTGAGGGTATCGATTCACCCCTCCACTTT. The full variable domain, in which reference TRBV19 and TRBJ1-6 provide the parts outside the CDR3, is DGGITQSPKYLFRKEGQNVTLSCEQNLNHDAMYWYRQDPGQGLRLIYYSQIVNDFQKGDIAEGYSVSREKKESFPLTVTSAQKNPTAFYLCASREGIDSPLHFGNGTRLTVT.

The chain combines TRBV5-1 with TRBJ2-1, with 11 bases matching TRBD2. J gave up 2 bases and V 1 base, and 2 bases lay outside the gene matches. Germline-derived CDR1 and CDR2 are SGHRS and YFSETQ. The CDR3 runs 16 residues. The CDR3 DNA is TGCGCCAGCAGCTTGACTAGCGGGGGTACCTACAATGAGCAGTTCTTC. Translated: CASSLTSGGTYNEQFF.

V and J are TRBV6-1 and TRBJ2-7; D tentatively reads TRBD1 or TRBD2 (6 bases each). The germline V gene has CDR1 MNHNS and CDR2 SASEGT. V lost 6 bases to trimming and J lost 8 bases, with 17 bases between them. This CDR3 has 13 amino acids. Here the CDR3 DNA reads TGTGCCAGCAGCCGGACGGGGGCAGAACAGCAGTACTTC. This gives the protein CASSRTGAEQQYF.

This chain's CDR3 is CASRPGGLNEKLFF. As DNA, the CDR3 is TGCGCCAGCCGCCCGGGGGGATTAAATGAAAAACTGTTTTTT. This sequence joins TRBV5-1 and TRBJ1-4; a weak D match, TRBD1 (5 bases). The ends were cut back, 7 bases at V and 5 bases at J, with 15 bases in the middle. The CDR3 extends over 14 amino acids. Germline-derived CDR1 and CDR2 are SGHRS and YFSETQ. The full variable domain, completed using reference TRBV5-1 and TRBJ1-4, is KAGVTQTPRYLIKTRGQQVTLSCSPISGHRSVSWYQQTPGQGLQFLFEYFSETQRNKGNFPGRFSGRQFSNSRSEMNVSTLELGDSALYLCASRPGGLNEKLFFGSGTQLSVL.

The chain combines TRBV7-9 with TRBJ1-1; D gene uncertain. With 3 bases removed from V and 0 bases from J, the gap between germline ends came to 14 bases. The CDR3 loop spans 16 amino acids. Germline CDR1 and CDR2: SEHNR and FQNEAQ (reference sequence). CDR3 in DNA: TGTGCCAGCAGCTTGAGGCGCCACCCCATGAACACTGAAGCTTTCTTT. As protein: CASSLRRHPMNTEAFF.

The chain is built from TRBV7-6 and TRBJ2-2; 7 bases are a match to TRBD2. Germline V gene sequence: CDR1 SGHVS, CDR2 FNYEAQ. This CDR3 region has 17 residues. Trimming at V came to 5 bases and at J to 4 bases, leaving 13 bases not matched to a gene. This chain's CDR3 is CASSQDYRGDITGELFF. For the CDR3, the DNA is TGTGCCAGCAGCCAGGACTACCGGGGGGATATCACCGGGGAGCTGTTTTTT.

This chain connects TRBV11-2 to TRBJ2-3, with unresolved D. Trimming took 3 bases from V and 1 from J, leaving 2 bases between them. Germline V gene lookup returns CDR1 SGHAT and CDR2 FQNNGV. The CDR3 runs to 12 residues. This CDR3 reads CASSLGTDTQYF. The CDR3, as DNA: TGTGCCAGCAGCTTGGGCACAGATACGCAGTATTTT.

The chain has TRBV11-2 and TRBJ1-2; 9 nucleotides line up with TRBD1. Trimming removed 5 bases from V and 4 bases from J; junction bases left unmatched: 8. The CDR3 has 15 residues. Germline-derived CDR1 and CDR2 are SGHAT and FQNNGV. CDR3 sequence reads: CASSPTTGGLYGYTF. The CDR3 coding sequence is TGTGCCAGCAGCCCGACAACAGGGGGCCTCTATGGCTACACCTTC. The whole variable domain, filled in from reference TRBV11-2 and TRBJ1-2, reads EAGVAQSPRYKIIEKRQSVAFWCNPISGHATLYWYQQILGQGPKLLIQFQNNGVVDDSQLPKDRFSAERLKGVDSTLKIQPAKLEDSAVYLCASSPTTGGLYGYTFGSGTRLTVV.

The chain uses TRBV19 and TRBJ1-2; 9 nucleotides agree with TRBD1. V gave up 4 bases and J gave up 8 bases; unmatched junction bases: 8. The V gene's germline CDR1 is LNHDA and CDR2 SQIVND (reference sequence). This CDR3 comprises 14 residues. The CDR3 DNA follows: TGTGCCAGTAGTACCAACCGGGACAGGGTCGGCTACACCTTC. Protein product: CASSTNRDRVGYTF.

The V gene is TRBV29-1, the J gene TRBJ2-7; possibly TRBD2 for D (5 bases). This CDR3 has 11 residues. The germline gives CDR1 SQVTM, CDR2 ANQGSEA. The ends were cut back, 7 bases at V and 4 bases at J, with 11 bases in the middle. Here the CDR3 reads CSGGLDYEQYF. In nucleotides, the CDR3 is TGCAGCGGCGGACTCGATTACGAGCAGTACTTC.

This chain joins TRBV10-1 and TRBJ2-1, with 8 bases aligning to TRBD2. Trimming removed 8 bases from V and 5 bases from J; junction bases left unmatched: 5. The CDR3 loop spans 13 amino acids. Germline V gene sequence: CDR1 WNHNN, CDR2 SYGVQD (reference sequence). The DNA for the CDR3 is TGCGCCAGCCGGGGGGGCAGCGACAATGAGCAGTTCTTC. Translation: CASRGGSDNEQFF.